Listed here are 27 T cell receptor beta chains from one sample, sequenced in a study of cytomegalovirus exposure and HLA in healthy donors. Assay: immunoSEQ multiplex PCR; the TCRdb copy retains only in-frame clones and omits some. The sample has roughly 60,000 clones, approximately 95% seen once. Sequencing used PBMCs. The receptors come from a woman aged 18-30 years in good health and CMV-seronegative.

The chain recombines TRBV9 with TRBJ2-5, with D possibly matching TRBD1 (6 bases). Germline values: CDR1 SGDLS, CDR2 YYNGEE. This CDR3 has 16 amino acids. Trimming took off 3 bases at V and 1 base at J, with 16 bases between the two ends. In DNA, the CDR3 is TGTGCCAGCAGCGGGCCGGCCGGACAGACCCAAGAGACCCAGTACTTC. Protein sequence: CASSGPAGQTQETQYF.

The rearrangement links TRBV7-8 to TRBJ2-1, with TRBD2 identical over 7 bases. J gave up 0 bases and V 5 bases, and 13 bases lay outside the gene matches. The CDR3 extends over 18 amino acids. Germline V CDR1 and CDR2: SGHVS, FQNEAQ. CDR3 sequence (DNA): TGTGCCAGCAGCACCGGGGCTAGCGGAGGAAGCTCCTACAATGAGCAGTTCTTC. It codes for CASSTGASGGSSYNEQFF. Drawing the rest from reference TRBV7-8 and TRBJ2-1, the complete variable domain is GAGVSQSPRYKVAKRGQDVALRCDPISGHVSLFWYQQALGQGPEFLTYFQNEAQLDKSGLPSDRFFAERPEGSVSTLKIQRTQQEDSAVYLCASSTGASGGSSYNEQFFGPGTRLTVL.

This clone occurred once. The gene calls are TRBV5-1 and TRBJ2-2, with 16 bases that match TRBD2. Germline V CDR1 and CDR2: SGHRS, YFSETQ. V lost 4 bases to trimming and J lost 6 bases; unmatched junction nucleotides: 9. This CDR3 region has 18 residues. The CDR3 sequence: CASSPGTSGGAVAGELFF. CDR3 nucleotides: TGCGCCAGCAGCCCCGGGACTAGCGGGGGGGCCGTCGCCGGGGAGCTGTTTTTT.

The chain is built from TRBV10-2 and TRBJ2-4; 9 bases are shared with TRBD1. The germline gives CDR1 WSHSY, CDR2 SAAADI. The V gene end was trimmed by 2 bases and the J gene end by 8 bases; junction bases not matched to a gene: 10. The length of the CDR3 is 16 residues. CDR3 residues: CASSEPSRDRADIQYF. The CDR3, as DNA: TGCGCCAGCAGTGAGCCCAGCCGGGACAGGGCTGACATTCAGTACTTC.

The CDR3 DNA follows: TGCGCCAGCAGCGGCGGGGGGCCAGATACGCAGTATTTT. This translates into CASSGGGPDTQYF. The chain uses TRBV5-1 and TRBJ2-3; 8 bases agree with TRBD2. The germline CDR1 and CDR2 sequences are SGHRS and YFSETQ. With 4 bases clipped from V and 4 bases from J, the junction kept 2 bases outside the gene matches. This CDR3 comprises 13 residues.

The chain's CDR3 is CASSLGQGNQETQYF. In nucleotides, the CDR3 is TGTGCCAGCAGCTTGGGGCAGGGAAACCAAGAGACCCAGTACTTC. The chain is built from TRBV5-8 and TRBJ2-5; D is perhaps TRBD1 (5 bases). Trimming left V 0 bases short and J 0 bases short, with 9 bases between. This CDR3 is 15 amino acids long. CDR1 SGHTS and CDR2 YDEGEE come from the germline V gene.

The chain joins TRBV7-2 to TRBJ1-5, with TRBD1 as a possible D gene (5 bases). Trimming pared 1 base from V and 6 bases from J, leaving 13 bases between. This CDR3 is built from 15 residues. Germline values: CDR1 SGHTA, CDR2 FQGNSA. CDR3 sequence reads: CASSLGPGWVQPQHF. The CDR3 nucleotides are TGTGCCAGCAGCTTAGGGCCAGGGTGGGTTCAGCCCCAGCATTTT. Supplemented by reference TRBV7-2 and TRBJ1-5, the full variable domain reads GAGVSQSPSNKVTEKGKDVELRCDPISGHTALYWYRQSLGQGLEFLIYFQGNSAPDKSGLPSDRFSAERTGGSVSTLTIQRTQQEDSAVYLCASSLGPGWVQPQHFGDGTRLSIL.

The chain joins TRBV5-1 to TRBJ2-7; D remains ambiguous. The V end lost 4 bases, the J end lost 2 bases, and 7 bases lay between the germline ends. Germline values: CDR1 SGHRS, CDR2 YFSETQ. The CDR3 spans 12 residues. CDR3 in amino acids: CASSSAAYEQYF. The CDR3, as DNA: TGCGCCAGCAGCAGCGCCGCCTACGAGCAGTACTTC.

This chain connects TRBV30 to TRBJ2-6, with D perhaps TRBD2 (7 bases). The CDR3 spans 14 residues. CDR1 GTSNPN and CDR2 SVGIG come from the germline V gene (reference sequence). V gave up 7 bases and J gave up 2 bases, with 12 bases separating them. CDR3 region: CASMGGPGANVLTF. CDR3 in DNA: TGTGCCTCCATGGGGGGGCCTGGGGCCAACGTCCTGACTTTC.

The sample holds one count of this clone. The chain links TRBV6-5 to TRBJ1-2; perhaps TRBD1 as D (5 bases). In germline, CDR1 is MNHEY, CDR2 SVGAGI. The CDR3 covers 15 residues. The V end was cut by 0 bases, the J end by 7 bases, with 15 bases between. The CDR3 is CASSYSNQGVGGYTF. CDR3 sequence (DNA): TGTGCCAGCAGTTACTCGAATCAGGGCGTCGGTGGCTACACCTTC.

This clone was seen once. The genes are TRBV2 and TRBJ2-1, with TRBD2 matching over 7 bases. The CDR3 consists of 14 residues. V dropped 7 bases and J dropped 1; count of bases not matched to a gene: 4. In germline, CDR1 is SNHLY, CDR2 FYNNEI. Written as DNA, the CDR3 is TGTGCCAGCAACTCGGGGGGTTCCTACAATGAGCAGTTCTTC. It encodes CASNSGGSYNEQFF.

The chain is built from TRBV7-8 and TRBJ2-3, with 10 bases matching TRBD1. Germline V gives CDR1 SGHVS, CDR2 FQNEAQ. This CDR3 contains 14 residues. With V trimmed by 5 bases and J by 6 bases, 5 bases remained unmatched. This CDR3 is CASSPRQGADTQYF. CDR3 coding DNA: TGTGCCAGCAGCCCCCGACAGGGGGCGGATACGCAGTATTTT.

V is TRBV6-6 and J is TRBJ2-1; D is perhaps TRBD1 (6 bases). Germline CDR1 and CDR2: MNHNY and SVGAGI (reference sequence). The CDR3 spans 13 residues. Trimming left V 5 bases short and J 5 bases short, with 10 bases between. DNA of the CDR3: TGTGCCAGCAGTAAGGACAGCCACAATGAGCAGTTCTTC. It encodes CASSKDSHNEQFF.

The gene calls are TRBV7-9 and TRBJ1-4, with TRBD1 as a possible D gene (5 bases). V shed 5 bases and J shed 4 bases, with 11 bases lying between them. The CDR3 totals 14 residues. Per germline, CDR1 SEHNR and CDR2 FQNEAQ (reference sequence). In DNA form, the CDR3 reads TGTGCCAGCAGCCCCGCTAGGGGTAATGAAAAACTGTTTTTT. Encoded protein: CASSPARGNEKLFF.

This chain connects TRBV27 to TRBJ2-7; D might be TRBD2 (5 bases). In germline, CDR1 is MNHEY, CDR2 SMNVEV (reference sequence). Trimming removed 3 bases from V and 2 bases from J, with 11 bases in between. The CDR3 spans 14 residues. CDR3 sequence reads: CASSFAGPPYEQYF. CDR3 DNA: TGTGCCAGCAGTTTTGCGGGCCCACCCTACGAGCAGTACTTC.

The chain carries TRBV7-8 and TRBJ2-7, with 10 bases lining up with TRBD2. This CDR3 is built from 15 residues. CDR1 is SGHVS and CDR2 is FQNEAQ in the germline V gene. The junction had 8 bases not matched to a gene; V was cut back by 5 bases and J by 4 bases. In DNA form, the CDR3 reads TGTGCCAGCAGCCAAGCGGGGGGGAGAATTTACGAGCAGTACTTC. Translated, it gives CASSQAGGRIYEQYF. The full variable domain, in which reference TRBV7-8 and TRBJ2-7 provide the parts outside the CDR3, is GAGVSQSPRYKVAKRGQDVALRCDPISGHVSLFWYQQALGQGPEFLTYFQNEAQLDKSGLPSDRFFAERPEGSVSTLKIQRTQQEDSAVYLCASSQAGGRIYEQYFGPGTRLTVT.

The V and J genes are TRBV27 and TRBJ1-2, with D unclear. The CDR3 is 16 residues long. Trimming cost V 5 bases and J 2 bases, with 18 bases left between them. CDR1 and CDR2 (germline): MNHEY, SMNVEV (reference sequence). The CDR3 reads CASSVPSGRVNYGYTF. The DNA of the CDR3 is TGTGCCAGCAGTGTACCTTCGGGGAGAGTCAACTATGGCTACACCTTC.

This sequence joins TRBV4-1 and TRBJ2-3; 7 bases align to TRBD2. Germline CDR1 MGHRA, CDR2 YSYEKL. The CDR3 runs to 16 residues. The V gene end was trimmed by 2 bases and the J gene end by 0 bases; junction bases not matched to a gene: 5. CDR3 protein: CASSQSGNPSTDTQYF. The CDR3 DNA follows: TGCGCCAGCAGCCAAAGCGGGAACCCTAGCACAGATACGCAGTATTTT.

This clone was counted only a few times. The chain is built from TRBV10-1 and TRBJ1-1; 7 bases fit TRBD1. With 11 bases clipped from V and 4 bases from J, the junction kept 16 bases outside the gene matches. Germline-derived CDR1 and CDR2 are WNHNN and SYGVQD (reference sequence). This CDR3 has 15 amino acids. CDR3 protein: CAAPRRGPWGTEAFF. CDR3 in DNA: TGCGCCGCCCCCCGGAGGGGGCCATGGGGCACTGAAGCTTTCTTT.

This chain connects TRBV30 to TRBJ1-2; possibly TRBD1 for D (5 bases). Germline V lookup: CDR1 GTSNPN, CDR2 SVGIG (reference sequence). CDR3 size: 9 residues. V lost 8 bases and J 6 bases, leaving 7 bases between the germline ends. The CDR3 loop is CAGGDGYTF. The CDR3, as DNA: TGTGCCGGGGGGGATGGCTACACCTTC. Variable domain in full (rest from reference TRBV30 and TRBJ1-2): SQTIHQWPATLVQPVGSPLSLECTVEGTSNPNLYWYRQAAGRGLQLLFYSVGIGQISSEVPQNLSASRPQDRQFILSSKKLLLSDSGFYLCAGGDGYTFGSGTRLTVV.

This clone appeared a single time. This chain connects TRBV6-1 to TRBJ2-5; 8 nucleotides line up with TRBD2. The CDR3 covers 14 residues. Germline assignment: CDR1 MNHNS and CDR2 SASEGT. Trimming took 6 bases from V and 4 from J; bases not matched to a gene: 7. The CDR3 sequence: CASRQRERRETQYF. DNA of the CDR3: TGTGCCAGCAGACAGCGGGAGAGGCGAGAGACCCAGTACTTC.

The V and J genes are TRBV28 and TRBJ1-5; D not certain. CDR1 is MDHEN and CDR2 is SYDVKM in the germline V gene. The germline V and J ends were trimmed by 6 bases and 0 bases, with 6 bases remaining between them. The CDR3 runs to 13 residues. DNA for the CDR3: TGTGCCAGCAGGGAGGGTAGCAATCAGCCCCAGCATTTT. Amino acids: CASREGSNQPQHF.

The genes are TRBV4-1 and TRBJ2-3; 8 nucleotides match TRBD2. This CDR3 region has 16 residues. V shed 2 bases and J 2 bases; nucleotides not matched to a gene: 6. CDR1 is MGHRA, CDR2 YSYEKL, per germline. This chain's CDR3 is CASSQSASGYTDTQYF. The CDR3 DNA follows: TGCGCCAGCAGCCAATCGGCTAGCGGGTACACAGATACGCAGTATTTT.

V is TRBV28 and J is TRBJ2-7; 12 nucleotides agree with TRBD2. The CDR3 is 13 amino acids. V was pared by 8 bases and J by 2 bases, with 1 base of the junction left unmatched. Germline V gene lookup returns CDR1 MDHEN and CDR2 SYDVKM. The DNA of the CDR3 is TGTGCCAGCGGGACTAGCGGGCCCTACGAGCAGTACTTC. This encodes CASGTSGPYEQYF.

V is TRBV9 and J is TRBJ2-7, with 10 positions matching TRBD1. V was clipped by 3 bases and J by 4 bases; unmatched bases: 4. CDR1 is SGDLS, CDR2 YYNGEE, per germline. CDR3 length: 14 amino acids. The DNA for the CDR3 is TGTGCCAGCAGCGCCGGACAGGGGGGGTACGAGCAGTACTTC. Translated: CASSAGQGGYEQYF.

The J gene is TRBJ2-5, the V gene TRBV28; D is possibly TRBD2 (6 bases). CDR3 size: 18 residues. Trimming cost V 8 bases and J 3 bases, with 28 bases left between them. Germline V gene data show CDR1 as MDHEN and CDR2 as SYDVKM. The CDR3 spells CASQTLQRAPLGEETQYF. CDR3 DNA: TGTGCCAGCCAAACACTCCAGCGGGCTCCCTTGGGGGAAGAGACCCAGTACTTC.

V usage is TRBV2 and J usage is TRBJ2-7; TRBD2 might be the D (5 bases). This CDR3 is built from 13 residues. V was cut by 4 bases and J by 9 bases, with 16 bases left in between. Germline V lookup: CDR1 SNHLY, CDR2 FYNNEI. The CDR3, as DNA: TGTGCCAGCAGTGCTTGGGAGACCCGCGGGCAGTACTTC. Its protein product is CASSAWETRGQYF.